Listed below are T cell receptor beta chains from one sample, sequenced in a study of T cell changes during pregnancy in multiple sclerosis. Clones were read by immunoSEQ multiplex PCR, and TCRdb kept only the in-frame ones, dropping some. The table has tens of thousands of clones, 92% seen once; the top ten hold 10% to 15%. Sample: CD8+ T cells from peripheral blood mononuclear cells, taken in the first trimester of pregnancy. The receptors shown here come from a female donor with multiple sclerosis, enrolled in a pregnancy study. CDR3s include the opening cysteine and the closing phenylalanine or tryptophan. The D gene is left open where the match is weak. The size field is filled for only some rows; it gives once, few, many or a size class.

J gene,clone size,V gene,D gene,CDR3 protein,CDR3 DNA
TRBJ2-3,.,TRBV13,TRBD2,CASSLRGASSGGQDTQYF,TGTGCCAGCAGCTTAAGGGGAGCTTCTAGCGGGGGGCAAGATACGCAGTATTTT
TRBJ2-7,.,TRBV6-5,.,CASSYGLAYEQYF,TGTGCCAGCAGTTACGGGTTAGCGTACGAGCAGTACTTC
TRBJ2-7,once,TRBV4-1,TRBD2,CASSQASGGAYEQYF,TGCGCCAGCAGCCAAGCTAGCGGGGGGGCCTACGAGCAGTACTTC
TRBJ1-1,.,TRBV13,.,CASSSNPPEAFF,TGTGCCAGCAGCTCGAACCCGCCCGAGGCTTTCTTT
TRBJ1-1,.,TRBV30,.,CAWSVALAEAFF,TGTGCCTGGAGTGTAGCACTAGCTGAAGCTTTCTTT
TRBJ1-5,.,TRBV9,.,CASSVGESNQPQHF,TGTGCCAGCAGCGTAGGCGAGAGCAATCAGCCCCAGCATTTT
TRBJ1-2,.,TRBV27,TRBD1,CASSFTGGGGYGYTF,TGTGCCAGCAGTTTTACAGGGGGTGGGGGATATGGCTACACCTTC
TRBJ1-2,.,TRBV7-9,TRBD1,CASSPRTGEDYGYTF,TGTGCCAGCAGCCCGCGGACAGGGGAGGACTATGGCTACACCTTC
TRBJ2-1,few,TRBV6-1,.,CASMLAEYNEQFF,TGTGCCAGCATGCTAGCCGAGTACAATGAGCAGTTCTTC
TRBJ2-1,.,TRBV9,TRBD2,CASSVRGGAYNEQFF,TGTGCCAGCAGCGTACGCGGGGGGGCTTACAATGAGCAGTTCTTC
TRBJ2-1,.,TRBV5-1,.,CASSLAHGEYNEQFF,TGCGCCAGCAGCTTGGCCCACGGAGAGTACAATGAGCAGTTCTTC
TRBJ2-3,.,TRBV6-6,.,CASSSRGYSTDTQYF,TGTGCCAGCAGTTCAAGGGGCTATAGCACAGATACGCAGTATTTT
TRBJ1-1,.,TRBV7-3,.,CASSLTGLGTEAFF,TGTGCCAGCAGCTTAACGGGACTCGGGACTGAAGCTTTCTTT
TRBJ2-7,.,TRBV7-9,.,CASSSSRVSYEQYF,TGTGCCAGCAGCTCGTCCAGGGTCTCCTACGAGCAGTACTTC
TRBJ1-2,.,TRBV7-9,.,CASSPHTLDRHYGYTF,TGTGCCAGCAGCCCCCACACGCTAGACAGGCACTATGGCTACACCTTC
TRBJ1-3,.,TRBV9,TRBD1,CASSVEGGGNTIYF,TGTGCCAGCAGCGTAGAAGGGGGCGGAAACACCATATATTTT
TRBJ2-7,.,TRBV10-2,.,CASSDDSYEQYF,TGCGCCAGCAGTGACGACAGCTACGAGCAGTACTTC
TRBJ1-1,.,TRBV5-6,TRBD1,CASSQGDTEAFF,TGTGCCAGCAGCCAGGGGGACACTGAAGCTTTCTTT
TRBJ2-5,.,TRBV20-1,.,CSASTGYRQYF,TGCAGTGCTAGTACAGGTTATAGGCAGTACTTC
TRBJ2-1,.,TRBV6-5,TRBD2,CASSGGANEQFF,TGTGCCAGCAGCGGGGGGGCAAATGAGCAGTTCTTC
TRBJ1-2,.,TRBV11-2,TRBD1,CASSFPGQEGSYGYTF,TGTGCCAGCAGCTTTCCTGGACAGGAGGGCTCCTATGGCTACACCTTC
TRBJ1-2,.,TRBV7-9,TRBD1,CASSPGTGGSGLGYTF,TGTGCCAGCAGCCCTGGGACAGGGGGATCCGGACTTGGCTACACCTTC
TRBJ2-3,once,TRBV7-3,.,CASQKIGGIDTQYF,TGTGCCAGTCAGAAGATCGGGGGAATCGATACGCAGTATTTT
TRBJ1-3,medium-sized,TRBV19,.,CASSIFAAITGNTIYF,TGTGCCAGTAGTATTTTTGCAGCGATAACTGGAAACACCATATATTTT
TRBJ1-2,.,TRBV29-1,TRBD1,CSEGTDGNRGYTF,TGCAGCGAAGGGACAGATGGGAATCGTGGCTACACCTTC
TRBJ1-1,.,TRBV27,.,CASSPGDTSNTEAFF,TGTGCCAGCAGTCCCGGGGACACCTCCAACACTGAAGCTTTCTTT
TRBJ1-1,.,TRBV6-1,TRBD1,CASSDGQEYTEAFF,TGTGCCAGCAGTGATGGACAGGAATACACTGAAGCTTTCTTT
TRBJ1-5,.,TRBV7-9,TRBD1,CASSSIPGQGAEGNQPQHF,TGTGCCAGCAGCTCGATTCCGGGACAGGGGGCGGAGGGCAATCAGCCCCAGCATTTT
TRBJ2-1,.,TRBV19,.,CASKKDREGYWEQFF,TGTGCCAGTAAAAAGGACAGGGAGGGCTATTGGGAGCAGTTCTTC
TRBJ1-1,.,TRBV27,.,CASSPGGNTEAFF,TGTGCCAGCAGCCCCGGCGGGAACACTGAAGCTTTCTTT